Below are 30 T cell receptor beta chains sequenced from a single sample in a study of identifying expanded T cells in peripheral blood. Clones were sequenced by immunoSEQ multiplex PCR, and TCRdb holds only the in-frame ones, with some missing. The sample records about 90,000 clones, roughly 86% being singletons. The specimen sequenced was blood. The receptors originated from a person between 18 and 75 years old in good health.

In its sample, this clone was seen once. This sequence joins TRBV11-2 and TRBJ2-2; D is tentatively TRBD1 or TRBD2 (6 bases each). Germline V lookup: CDR1 SGHAT, CDR2 FQNNGV. Trimming stripped 0 bases from V and 1 base from J, with 21 bases between. The CDR3 has 20 amino acids. The CDR3 sequence is CASSLDGLLLLGGNTGELFF. The CDR3 DNA is TGTGCCAGCAGCTTAGATGGACTACTACTATTAGGGGGGAACACCGGGGAGCTGTTTTTT.

The rearrangement joins TRBV10-3 to TRBJ1-1; no clear D gene. CDR3 length: 14 amino acids. V lost 3 bases and J lost 3, with 11 bases in between. Germline values: CDR1 ENHRY, CDR2 SYGVKD. As DNA, the CDR3 is TGTGCCATCAGTGATCAAGGGAAGGACACTGAAGCTTTCTTT. Translation gives CAISDQGKDTEAFF.

The CDR3 reads CASSLYGGRGNTEAFF. The DNA of the CDR3 is TGTGCCAGCAGCTTATATGGGGGGAGAGGCAACACTGAAGCTTTCTTT. The chain uses TRBV7-9 and TRBJ1-1; tentatively, D is TRBD1 (5 bases). Germline loops: CDR1 SEHNR, CDR2 FQNEAQ (reference sequence). This CDR3 is 16 amino acids long. V dropped 2 bases and J dropped 2 bases, with 15 bases sitting between them. Using reference TRBV7-9 and TRBJ1-1 for the parts outside the CDR3, the full variable domain is DTGVSQNPRHKITKRGQNVTFRCDPISEHNRLYWYRQTLGQGPEFLTYFQNEAQLEKSRLLSDRFSAERPKGSFSTLEIQRTEQGDSAMYLCASSLYGGRGNTEAFFGQGTRLTVV.

V is TRBV9 and J is TRBJ2-5; 7 bases align to TRBD1. CDR1 is SGDLS and CDR2 is YYNGEE in the germline V gene. The V segment lost 0 bases and the J segment 3 bases; nucleotides outside the gene matches: 2. The CDR3 covers 14 residues. CDR3 nucleotide sequence: TGTGCCAGCAGCGTAGCCGGGACAGAAGAGACCCAGTACTTC. As protein: CASSVAGTEETQYF.

The chain carries TRBV7-9 and TRBJ1-6, with 7 bases lining up with TRBD1. The CDR3 sequence is 14 residues long. In germline, CDR1 is SEHNR, CDR2 FQNEAQ (reference sequence). Losses at the gene ends were 3 bases for V and 7 bases for J; bases not matched to a gene: 3. CDR3 residues: CASSLTGPNSPLHF. The CDR3 DNA reads TGTGCCAGCAGCTTGACAGGGCCAAATTCACCCCTCCACTTT.

This chain connects TRBV2 to TRBJ2-3, with D possibly being TRBD1 (5 bases). V shed 4 bases and J shed 6 bases, with 14 bases lying between them. From germline, CDR1 is SNHLY and CDR2 FYNNEI. The CDR3 spans 14 residues. CDR3 DNA: TGTGCCAGCAGTGTCGCCCCCCAGGGTGATACGCAGTATTTT. It yields the protein CASSVAPQGDTQYF.

The rearrangement uses TRBV6-5 and TRBJ1-3, with a possible D match to TRBD1 (6 bases). The CDR3 is 15 amino acids. The germline CDR1 and CDR2 sequences are MNHEY and SVGAGI. V lost 0 bases, J lost 3 bases, and 9 bases lay in between. CDR3 amino acids: CASSYSTGGGNTIYF. The CDR3 DNA is TGTGCCAGCAGTTACTCGACAGGAGGTGGAAACACCATATATTTT.

CDR3 region: CAISGGNNQPQHF. The CDR3 nucleotides are TGTGCCATCAGTGGGGGTAACAATCAGCCCCAGCATTTT. This chain uses TRBV10-3 with TRBJ1-5; D gene uncertain. Per the germline V gene, CDR1 is ENHRY and CDR2 is SYGVKD. This CDR3 has 13 residues. The V gene lost 4 bases and the J gene lost 3 bases, with 7 bases spanning the gap.

This clone was seen a few times. The chain is built from TRBV30 and TRBJ1-5; 7 positions agree with TRBD1. The CDR3 has 13 amino acids. Trimming removed 5 bases from V and 4 bases from J; junction bases left unmatched: 5. Germline V CDR1 and CDR2: GTSNPN, SVGIG (reference sequence). The CDR3 loop is CAWGGQTNQPQHF. DNA for the CDR3: TGTGCCTGGGGGGGACAGACAAATCAGCCCCAGCATTTT.

The chain couples TRBV5-1 to TRBJ1-1, with TRBD1 matching 11 bases. There are 14 residues in the CDR3. The germline V gene has CDR1 SGHRS and CDR2 YFSETQ. J lost 5 bases, V lost 5 bases, and 5 bases had no gene match. CDR3 in amino acids: CASRPGQGATEAFF. CDR3 DNA sequence: TGCGCCAGCAGACCCGGACAGGGGGCGACTGAAGCTTTCTTT.

This chain joins TRBV5-1 and TRBJ2-2, with 9 bases lining up with TRBD1. CDR3 size: 18 residues. Germline values: CDR1 SGHRS, CDR2 YFSETQ. The trim removed 4 bases at V and 5 bases at J, leaving 15 bases unmatched. CDR3 protein: CASSAHFGGQGPTGELFF. Written as DNA, the CDR3 is TGCGCCAGCAGCGCACATTTCGGCGGACAGGGGCCAACCGGGGAGCTGTTTTTT.

V is TRBV9 and J is TRBJ2-4; 7 positions match TRBD1. The CDR3 consists of 15 residues. The V segment lost 3 bases and the J segment 6 bases; nucleotides outside the gene matches: 9. Germline loops: CDR1 SGDLS, CDR2 YYNGEE. Here the CDR3 DNA reads TGTGCCAGCAGCGCATCGACAGGGATCCCAAACATTCAGTACTTC. Translated, it gives CASSASTGIPNIQYF.

This clone turned up a few times. The rearrangement joins TRBV5-1 to TRBJ1-1; D is ambiguous. Trimming cost V 4 bases and J 0 bases, with 7 bases left between them. The germline CDR1 and CDR2 sequences are SGHRS and YFSETQ. The CDR3 has 13 residues. CDR3 nucleotide sequence: TGCGCCAGCAGCCCCCGGTTGAACACTGAAGCTTTCTTT. It specifies CASSPRLNTEAFF.

The chain couples TRBV5-1 to TRBJ2-5; TRBD1 matches at 7 bases. The V gene's germline CDR1 is SGHRS and CDR2 YFSETQ. V shed 4 bases, J shed 1 base, and the junction held 7 bases outside the gene matches. The CDR3 is made up of 15 amino acids. DNA for the CDR3: TGCGCCAGCAGCCTACAGGGGTATGGCCAAGAGACCCAGTACTTC. Protein sequence: CASSLQGYGQETQYF.

This rearrangement joins TRBV11-2 to TRBJ2-3; maybe TRBD2 (6 bases). Trimming cost V 2 bases and J 2 bases, with 14 bases left between them. CDR3 length: 16 residues. Germline V gene lookup returns CDR1 SGHAT and CDR2 FQNNGV. As DNA, the CDR3 is TGTGCCAGCAGCTTATCGACTAGACTGTACACAGATACGCAGTATTTT. It encodes CASSLSTRLYTDTQYF.

This clone was detected only once. V gene TRBV28 combines with J gene TRBJ2-7; 8 bases agree with TRBD1. The CDR3 covers 15 residues. J gave up 6 bases and V 6 bases, and 13 bases lay outside the gene matches. CDR1 and CDR2 from the germline V gene are MDHEN and SYDVKM. Here the CDR3 reads CASSSPRTGKGEQYF. The CDR3 DNA follows: TGTGCCAGCAGCTCACCAAGGACAGGGAAGGGCGAGCAGTACTTC.

This chain links TRBV5-6 with TRBJ1-4; TRBD1 agrees at 7 bases. CDR1 SGHDT and CDR2 YYEEEE come from the germline V gene. The CDR3 has 13 residues. The V and J ends lost 5 bases and 4 bases, in that order; junction bases with no gene match: 2. CDR3 nucleotides: TGTGCCAGCAGGGGACAGATTAATGAAAAACTGTTTTTT. Translation: CASRGQINEKLFF.

The J gene is TRBJ1-1, the V gene TRBV15; D possibly corresponds to TRBD1 (5 bases). CDR1 is LNHNV and CDR2 is YYDKDF in the germline V gene (reference sequence). The CDR3 has 13 residues. CDR3 protein: CATRAEGWTEAFF. The CDR3 nucleotides are TGTGCTACCCGGGCGGAGGGGTGGACTGAAGCTTTCTTT.

The genes are TRBV5-1 and TRBJ2-2; TRBD2 agrees at 9 bases. Looked up from germline, CDR1 is SGHRS and CDR2 is YFSETQ. There are 14 residues in the CDR3. V gave up 6 bases and J gave up 1 base; unmatched junction bases: 1. CDR3 amino acids: CASMTSGNTGELFF. The CDR3 DNA reads TGCGCCAGCATGACTAGCGGGAACACCGGGGAGCTGTTTTTT.

The chain employs TRBV4-1 and TRBJ1-5; maybe TRBD1 (5 bases). The CDR3 has 16 residues. Germline values: CDR1 MGHRA, CDR2 YSYEKL. The V end lost 0 bases, the J end lost 0 bases, and 9 bases lay between the germline ends. The CDR3: CASSQEGVYSNQPQHF. The CDR3 DNA follows: TGCGCCAGCAGCCAAGAGGGGGTCTATAGCAATCAGCCCCAGCATTTT.

There are a few counts of this clone. Here the CDR3 DNA reads TGTGCCAGCAGTTACGACGGACGCTCAGAGCGTGAAGCTTTCTTT. Translating it yields CASSYDGRSEREAFF. The gene calls are TRBV6-5 and TRBJ1-1; no clear D. The V and J ends lost 2 bases and 7 bases respectively, with 17 bases between them. This CDR3 is built from 15 residues. CDR1 is MNHEY and CDR2 is SVGAGI in the germline V gene.

The chain carries TRBV6-1 and TRBJ2-3; TRBD1 might be the D (5 bases). The V end lost 5 bases, the J end lost 5 bases, and 17 bases lay between the germline ends. Germline CDR1 MNHNS, CDR2 SASEGT. The CDR3 spans 15 residues. CDR3: CASSPGSVGLDTQYF. The CDR3 DNA reads TGTGCCAGCAGTCCCGGATCCGTGGGGCTAGATACGCAGTATTTT.

This sequence joins TRBV7-6 and TRBJ1-1; TRBD1 agrees at 7 bases. The CDR3 loop spans 13 amino acids. Germline V lookup: CDR1 SGHVS, CDR2 FNYEAQ. V trimming: 1 base; J trimming: 8 bases; junction bases outside the gene matches: 4. CDR3: CASSLDEDREAFF. The CDR3 DNA reads TGTGCCAGCAGCTTAGACGAGGACAGGGAAGCTTTCTTT.

V and J are TRBV29-1 and TRBJ1-1; weak D call: TRBD1 (5 bases). V lost 3 bases and J lost 7, with 12 bases in between. Germline V gives CDR1 SQVTM, CDR2 ANQGSEA. This CDR3 is built from 12 residues. CDR3 protein: CSVDGTPGEAFF. In DNA, the CDR3 is TGCAGCGTTGACGGGACCCCGGGTGAAGCTTTCTTT.

The chain combines TRBV7-9 with TRBJ2-3, with D maybe TRBD1 (6 bases). The length of the CDR3 is 13 residues. Germline V gene sequence: CDR1 SEHNR, CDR2 FQNEAQ (reference sequence). Trimming removed 5 bases from V and 11 bases from J, with 17 bases in between. The CDR3 DNA reads TGTGCCAGCAGCCTGGGGGCCTTGTTAGGGCAGTATTTT. Amino acids: CASSLGALLGQYF.

The rearrangement joins TRBV11-2 to TRBJ2-1; D may be TRBD1 (6 bases). Germline CDR1 reads SGHAT; CDR2 reads FQNNGV. This CDR3 has 14 amino acids. V lost 4 bases, J lost 4 bases, and 11 bases lay in between. The CDR3 region is CASSSGQTYNEQFF. The CDR3 nucleotides are TGTGCCAGCAGCTCCGGACAGACATACAATGAGCAGTTCTTC. The full variable domain, with the rest looked up from reference TRBV11-2 and TRBJ2-1, is EAGVAQSPRYKIIEKRQSVAFWCNPISGHATLYWYQQILGQGPKLLIQFQNNGVVDDSQLPKDRFSAERLKGVDSTLKIQPAKLEDSAVYLCASSSGQTYNEQFFGPGTRLTVL.

This clone was seen only once. This chain links TRBV30 with TRBJ2-5; D is unclear. Trimming pared 1 base from V and 1 base from J, leaving 10 bases between. The CDR3 contains 14 residues. The germline gives CDR1 GTSNPN, CDR2 SVGIG (reference sequence). CDR3 nucleotide sequence: TGTGCCTGGAGTGAAGGTGGGTTCCAAGAGACCCAGTACTTC. Translation gives CAWSEGGFQETQYF.

The V call is TRBV5-1, the J call TRBJ2-1; 14 bases match TRBD2. V was pared by 4 bases and J by 10 bases, with 7 bases of the junction left unmatched. Germline CDR1 is SGHRS and CDR2 is YFSETQ. This CDR3 region has 15 residues. CDR3 in amino acids: CASSVGTSGRDEQFF. The CDR3 bases are TGCGCCAGCAGCGTCGGGACTAGCGGGAGAGACGAGCAGTTCTTC. Full variable domain (remainder filled in from reference TRBV5-1 and TRBJ2-1): KAGVTQTPRYLIKTRGQQVTLSCSPISGHRSVSWYQQTPGQGLQFLFEYFSETQRNKGNFPGRFSGRQFSNSRSEMNVSTLELGDSALYLCASSVGTSGRDEQFFGPGTRLTVL.

The chain is built from TRBV9 and TRBJ1-2, with D hard to call. The CDR3 runs to 13 residues. CDR1 and CDR2 from the germline V gene are SGDLS and YYNGEE. The V end was cut by 5 bases, the J end by 3 bases, with 11 bases between. This CDR3 is CASRSRVDYGYTF. The CDR3 DNA reads TGTGCCAGCAGAAGTAGGGTAGACTATGGCTACACCTTC.

The rearrangement uses TRBV21-1 and TRBJ2-7. TRBV21-1 is described as a pseudogene. The CDR3 length is 17 residues. The CDR3 spells CASSRQPPGLGGNEQYF. CDR3 DNA: TGTGCCAGCAGCAGGCAACCCCCGGGTCTTGGGGGTAACGAGCAGTACTTC.